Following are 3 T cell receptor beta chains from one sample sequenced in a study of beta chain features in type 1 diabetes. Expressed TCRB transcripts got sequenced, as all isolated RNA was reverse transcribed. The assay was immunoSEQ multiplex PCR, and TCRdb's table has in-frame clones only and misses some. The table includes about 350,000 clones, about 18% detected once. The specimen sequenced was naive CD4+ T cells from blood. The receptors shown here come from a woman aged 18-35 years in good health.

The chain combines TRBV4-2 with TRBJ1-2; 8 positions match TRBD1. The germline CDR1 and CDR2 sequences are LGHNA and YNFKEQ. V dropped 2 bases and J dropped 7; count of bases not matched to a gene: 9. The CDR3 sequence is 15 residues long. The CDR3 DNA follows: TGTGCCAGCAGCCAATCCCCGGGACAGGAGGCTGGCTACACCTTC. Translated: CASSQSPGQEAGYTF.

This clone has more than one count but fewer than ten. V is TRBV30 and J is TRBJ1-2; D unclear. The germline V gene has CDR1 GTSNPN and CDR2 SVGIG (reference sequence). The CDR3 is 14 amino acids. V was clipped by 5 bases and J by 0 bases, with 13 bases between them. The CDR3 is CAWSKALANYGYTF. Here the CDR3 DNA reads TGTGCCTGGTCTAAGGCACTAGCTAACTATGGCTACACCTTC.

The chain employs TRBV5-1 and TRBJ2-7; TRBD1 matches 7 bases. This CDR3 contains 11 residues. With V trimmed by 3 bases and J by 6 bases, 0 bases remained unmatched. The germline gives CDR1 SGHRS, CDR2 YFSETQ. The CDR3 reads CASSSGGEQYF. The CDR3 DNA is TGCGCCAGCAGCTCAGGGGGCGAGCAGTACTTC. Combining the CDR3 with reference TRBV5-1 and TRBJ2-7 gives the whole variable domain KAGVTQTPRYLIKTRGQQVTLSCSPISGHRSVSWYQQTPGQGLQFLFEYFSETQRNKGNFPGRFSGRQFSNSRSEMNVSTLELGDSALYLCASSSGGEQYFGPGTRLTVT.